The clone carrying this T cell receptor (beta chain) has at least ten counts. Its antigen is currently unknown. The sample comes from a study of T cells in Graves' hyperthyroidism and ophthalmopathy. TCR beta CDR3 regions were amplified from RNA. HTBI primers were used for first-round RT-PCR of the TCR CDR3. MiXCR, run by TCRdb on the multiplex PCR reads, gives a single entry per CDR3 protein. The table shows approximately 300,000 distinct CDR3 sequences, with approximately 19% occurring only once. General study findings and limits: Progression to ophthalmopathy was predicted a median of approximately seven months early.

The junction had 5 bases not matched to a gene; V was cut back by 1 base and J by 4 bases. Germline V gives CDR1 LGHDT, CDR2 YNNKEL (reference sequence). CDR3 length equals 16 residues. Sequenced sample: blood. This sequence originates from a man aged 45 to 65 with Graves' ophthalmopathy. The chain is built from TRBV3-1 and TRBJ2-1, with 9 bases lining up with TRBD2. CDR3 amino acids: CASSQGRLAGYNEQFF. The CDR3 DNA follows: TGTGCCAGCAGCCAAGGAAGGCTAGCGGGATACAATGAGCAGTTCTTC.